This T cell receptor beta chain was captured by sequencing in a study of blood T cell repertoires in COVID-19. Using immunoSEQ multiplex PCR, the repertoire was profiled, and TCRdb retains in-frame clones only, with some absent. The sample holds 400,000 or so clones, about nine tenths seen once. Sample: peripheral blood. The sequence was obtained from a woman aged 35 to 49 with COVID-19, enrolled during active disease.

The CDR3 spells CASSVSRGLGQGNEKLFF. The CDR3 DNA reads as TGTGCCAGCAGCGTATCCCGGGGATTGGGACAGGGTAATGAAAAACTGTTTTTT. The chain carries TRBV9 and TRBJ1-4; TRBD1 agrees at 9 bases. With V trimmed by 1 base and J by 4 bases, 11 bases remained unmatched. The length of the CDR3 is 18 residues. Germline V gene sequence: CDR1 SGDLS, CDR2 YYNGEE.